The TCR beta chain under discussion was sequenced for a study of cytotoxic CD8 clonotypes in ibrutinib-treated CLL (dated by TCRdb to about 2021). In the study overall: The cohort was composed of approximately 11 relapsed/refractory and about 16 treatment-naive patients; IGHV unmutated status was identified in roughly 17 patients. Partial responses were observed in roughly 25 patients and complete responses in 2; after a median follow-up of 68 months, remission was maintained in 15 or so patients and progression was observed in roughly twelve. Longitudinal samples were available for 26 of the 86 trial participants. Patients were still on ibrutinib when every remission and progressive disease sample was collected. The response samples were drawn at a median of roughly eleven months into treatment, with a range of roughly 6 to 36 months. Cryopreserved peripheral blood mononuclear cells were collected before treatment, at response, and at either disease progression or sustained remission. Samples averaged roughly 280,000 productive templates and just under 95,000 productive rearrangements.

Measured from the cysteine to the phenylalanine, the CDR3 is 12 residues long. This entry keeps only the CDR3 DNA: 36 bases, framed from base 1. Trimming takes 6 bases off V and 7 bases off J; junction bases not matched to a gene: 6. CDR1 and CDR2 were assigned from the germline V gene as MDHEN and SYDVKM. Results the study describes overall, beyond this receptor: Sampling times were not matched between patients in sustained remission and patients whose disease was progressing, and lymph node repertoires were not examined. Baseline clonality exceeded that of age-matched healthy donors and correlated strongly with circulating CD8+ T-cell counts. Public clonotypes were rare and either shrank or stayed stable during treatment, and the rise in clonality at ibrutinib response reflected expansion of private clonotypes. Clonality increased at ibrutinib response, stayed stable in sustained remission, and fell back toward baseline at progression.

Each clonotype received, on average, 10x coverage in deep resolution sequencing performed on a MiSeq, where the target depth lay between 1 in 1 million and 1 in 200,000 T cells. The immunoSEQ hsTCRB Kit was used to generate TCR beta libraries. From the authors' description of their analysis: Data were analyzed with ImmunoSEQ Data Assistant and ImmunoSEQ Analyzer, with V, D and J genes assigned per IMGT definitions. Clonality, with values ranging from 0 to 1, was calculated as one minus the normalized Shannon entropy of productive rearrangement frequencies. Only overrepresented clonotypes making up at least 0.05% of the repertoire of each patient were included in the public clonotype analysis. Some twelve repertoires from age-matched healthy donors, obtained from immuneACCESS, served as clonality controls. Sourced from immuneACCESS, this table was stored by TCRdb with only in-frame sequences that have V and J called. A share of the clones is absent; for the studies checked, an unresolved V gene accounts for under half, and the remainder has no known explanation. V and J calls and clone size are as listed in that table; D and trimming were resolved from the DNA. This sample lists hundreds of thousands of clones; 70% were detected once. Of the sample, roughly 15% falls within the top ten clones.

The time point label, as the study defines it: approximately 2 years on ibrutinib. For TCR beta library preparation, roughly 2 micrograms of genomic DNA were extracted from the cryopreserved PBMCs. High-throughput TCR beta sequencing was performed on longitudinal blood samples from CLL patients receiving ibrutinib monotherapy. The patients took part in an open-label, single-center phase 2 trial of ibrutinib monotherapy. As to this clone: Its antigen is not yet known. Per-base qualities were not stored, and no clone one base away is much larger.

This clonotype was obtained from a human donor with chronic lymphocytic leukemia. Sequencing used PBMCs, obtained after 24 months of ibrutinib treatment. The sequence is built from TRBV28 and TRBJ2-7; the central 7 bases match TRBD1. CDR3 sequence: CASSYRGREQYF. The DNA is TGTGCCAGCAGCTACAGGGGACGGGAGCAGTACTTC.